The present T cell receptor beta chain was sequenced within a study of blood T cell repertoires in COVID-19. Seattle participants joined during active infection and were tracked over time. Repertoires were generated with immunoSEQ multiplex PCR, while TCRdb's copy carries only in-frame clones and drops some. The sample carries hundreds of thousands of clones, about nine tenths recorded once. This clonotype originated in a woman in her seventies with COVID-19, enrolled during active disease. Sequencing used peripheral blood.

The CDR3 DNA reads TGTGCCAGCAGTTTCGGGATAGATACGCAGTATTTT. It translates to CASSFGIDTQYF. The rearrangement links TRBV28 to TRBJ2-3, with D possibly TRBD2 on 5 matching bases. V was pared by 3 bases and J by 5 bases, with 6 bases between. The CDR3 covers 12 residues. The germline gives CDR1 MDHEN, CDR2 SYDVKM.